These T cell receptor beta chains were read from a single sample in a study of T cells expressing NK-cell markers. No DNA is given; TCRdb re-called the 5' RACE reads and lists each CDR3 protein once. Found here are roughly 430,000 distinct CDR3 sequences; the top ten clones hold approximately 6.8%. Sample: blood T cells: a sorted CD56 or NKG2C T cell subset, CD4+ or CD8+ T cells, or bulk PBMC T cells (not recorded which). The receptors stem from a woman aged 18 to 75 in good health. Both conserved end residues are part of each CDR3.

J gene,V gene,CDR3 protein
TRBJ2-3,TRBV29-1,CSVKTSGGAPDTQYF
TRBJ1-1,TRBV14,CASSQEGSTYTEAFF
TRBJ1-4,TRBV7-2,CASSLFVGAEKLFF
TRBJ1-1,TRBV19,CASSVGTVNTEAFF
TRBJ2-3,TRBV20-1,CSAQGGLAPDTQYF
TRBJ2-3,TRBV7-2,CASSLASDRSRTDTQYF
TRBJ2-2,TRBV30,CAWSVAETGELFF
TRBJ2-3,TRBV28,CASSSPGQGTDTQYF
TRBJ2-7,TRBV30,CAWSVSDPYEQYF
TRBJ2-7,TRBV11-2,CASSLDHLHEQYF
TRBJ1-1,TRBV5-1,CASSLRGDGNTEAFF
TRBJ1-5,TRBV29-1,CSDGRRNLSNQPQHF
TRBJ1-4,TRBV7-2,CASSRDLLSTNEKLFF
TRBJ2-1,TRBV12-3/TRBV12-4,CASSFPYNEQFF
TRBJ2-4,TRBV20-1,CSASTGGAYAKNIQYF
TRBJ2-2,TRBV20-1,CSLLSRRGRTGELFF
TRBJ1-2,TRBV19,CASSIAAASFNGYTF
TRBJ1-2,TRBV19,CASSIDPGYGYTF
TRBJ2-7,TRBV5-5,CASSLPGLAAAYEQYF
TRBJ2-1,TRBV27,CASSFRDRGFNEQFF
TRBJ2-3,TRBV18,CASSPSTSGTDTQYF
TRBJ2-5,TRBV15,CATSRGGQQETQYF
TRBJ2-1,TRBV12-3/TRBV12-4,CASSSSLASYNEQFF
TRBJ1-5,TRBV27,CASRPVGDGHNQPQHF
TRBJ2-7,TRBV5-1,CASSFTSGASYEQYF
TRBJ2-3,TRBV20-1,CSAGLWEGADTQYF
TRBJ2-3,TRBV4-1,CASSRRTSGGAVTDTQYF
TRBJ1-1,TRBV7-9,CASSLRSGGDTEAFF
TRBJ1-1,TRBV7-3,CASSSHGEVATEAFF
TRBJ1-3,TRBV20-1,CSASGPNSGNTIYF
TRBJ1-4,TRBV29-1,CSVALDRGEKLFF
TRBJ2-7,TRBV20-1,CSASRTSGERPEQYF
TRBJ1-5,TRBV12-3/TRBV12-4,CASSWQGSNQPQHF
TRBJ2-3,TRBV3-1,CASSYTGVGTDTQYF
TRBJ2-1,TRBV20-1,CSAHRDRSSYNEQFF
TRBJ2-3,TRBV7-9,CASSRGRLADTDTQYF
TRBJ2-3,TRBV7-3,CASSRGTANTDTQYF
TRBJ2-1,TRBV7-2,CASTQLAGSSYNEQFF
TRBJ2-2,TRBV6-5,CASSYSIGGTNTGELFF
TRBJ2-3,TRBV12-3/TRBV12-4,CASSFDRSTDTQYF
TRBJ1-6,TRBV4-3,CASSQVGSEAMLPPLHF
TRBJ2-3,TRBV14,CASSQGTTPQDTQYF
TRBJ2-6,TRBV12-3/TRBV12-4,CASRDSGANVLTF
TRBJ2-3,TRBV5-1,CASSSADTQYF
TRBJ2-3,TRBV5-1,CASIAGTADTQYF
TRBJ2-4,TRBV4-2,CASSQGTSGSAKNIQYF
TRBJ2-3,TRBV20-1,CSARGGSTADTQYF
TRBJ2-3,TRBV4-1,CASSHRGRQGTDTQYF
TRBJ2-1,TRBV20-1,CSARDAEWGEQFF